This entry is about one T cell receptor (beta chain). The data stem from a study of blood T cell repertoires in COVID-19. TCRdb's copy holds only in-frame clones and misses some; the assay was immunoSEQ multiplex PCR. The sample includes approximately 140,000 clones, roughly 90% of them seen just once. Trimming removed 7 bases from V and 1 base from J; junction bases left unmatched: 7. Germline CDR1 MNHEY, CDR2 SVGAGI. The CDR3 contains 15 residues. The TCR originated in a woman in her thirties or forties who had been exposed to COVID-19. The genes are TRBV6-5 and TRBJ1-3, with TRBD1 matching 7 bases. Sequencing input: PBMCs or T cells enriched from blood (not recorded which). The chain's CDR3 is CASTKGALSGNTIYF. The CDR3, as DNA: TGTGCCAGCACCAAGGGGGCGCTTTCTGGAAACACCATATATTTT.